This T cell receptor beta chain was identified during a study of Graves' ophthalmopathy and Graves' hyperthyroidism. Findings and limits, study-wide: The authors also found most expanded thyroid clonotypes above 0.001 frequency in blood. Using 13 signatures, a model distinguished ophthalmopathy from stable hyperthyroidism, reaching 87.88% sensitivity and about 81% specificity.

From RNA, the CDR3 regions of TCR beta chains were amplified and sequenced. HTBI primers served in a first-round RT-PCR, which a second-round multiplex PCR followed. In TCRdb, the multiplex PCR reads were re-called with MiXCR into one record per CDR3 protein. The data hold about 420,000 distinct CDR3 sequences, with around 20% observed a single time. For this clonotype: What it binds is not known.

CDR1 is LGHNT and CDR2 is FRNRAP in the germline V gene. Unmatched junction bases numbered 3, after V lost 4 bases and J lost 4 bases. The CDR3 is 16 amino acids. In this cohort, patients with other autoimmune diseases, uncontrolled infections, pregnancy or lactation were excluded. This chain connects TRBV12-5 to TRBJ2-2; 13 bases line up with TRBD2. The sequence derives from a woman aged 18-29 years with stable Graves' hyperthyroidism. Specimen: peripheral blood. This CDR3 is CASGWGTSGVTGELFF. CDR3 in DNA: TGTGCTAGTGGTTGGGGGACTAGCGGGGTCACCGGGGAGCTGTTTTTT. Variable domain in full (rest from reference TRBV12-5 and TRBJ2-2): DARVTQTPRHKVTEMGQEVTMRCQPILGHNTVFWYRQTMMQGLELLAYFRNRAPLDDSGMPKDRFSAEMPDATLATLKIQPSEPRDSAVYFCASGWGTSGVTGELFFGEGSRLTVL.